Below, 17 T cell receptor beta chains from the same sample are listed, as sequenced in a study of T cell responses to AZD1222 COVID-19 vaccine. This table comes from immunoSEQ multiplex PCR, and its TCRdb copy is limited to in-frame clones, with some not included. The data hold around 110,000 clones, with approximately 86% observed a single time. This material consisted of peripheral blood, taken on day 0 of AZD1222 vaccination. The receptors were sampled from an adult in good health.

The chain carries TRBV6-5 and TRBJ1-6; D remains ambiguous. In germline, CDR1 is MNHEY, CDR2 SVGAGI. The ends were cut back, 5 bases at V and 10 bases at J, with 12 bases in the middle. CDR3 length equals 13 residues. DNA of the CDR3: TGTGCCAGCAGTCCCCCACCCGACTCACCCCTCCACTTT. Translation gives CASSPPPDSPLHF.

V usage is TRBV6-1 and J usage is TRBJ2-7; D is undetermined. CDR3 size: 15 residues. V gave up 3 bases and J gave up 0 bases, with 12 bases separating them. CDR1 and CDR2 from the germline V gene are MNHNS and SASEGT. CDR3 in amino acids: CASSEGTRSSYEQYF. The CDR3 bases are TGTGCCAGCAGTGAGGGAACACGAAGCTCCTACGAGCAGTACTTC.

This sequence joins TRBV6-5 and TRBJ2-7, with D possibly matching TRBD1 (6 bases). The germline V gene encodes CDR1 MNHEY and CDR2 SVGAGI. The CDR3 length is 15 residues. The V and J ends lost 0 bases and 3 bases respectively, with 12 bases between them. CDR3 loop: CASSYSKQGNYEQYF. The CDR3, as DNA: TGTGCCAGCAGTTACTCGAAACAGGGTAACTACGAGCAGTACTTC.

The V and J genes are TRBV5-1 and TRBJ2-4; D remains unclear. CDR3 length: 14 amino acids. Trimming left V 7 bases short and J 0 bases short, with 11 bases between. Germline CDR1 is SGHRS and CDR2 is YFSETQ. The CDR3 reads CASPRQVAKNIQYF. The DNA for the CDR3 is TGCGCCAGCCCCCGTCAAGTAGCCAAAAACATTCAGTACTTC.

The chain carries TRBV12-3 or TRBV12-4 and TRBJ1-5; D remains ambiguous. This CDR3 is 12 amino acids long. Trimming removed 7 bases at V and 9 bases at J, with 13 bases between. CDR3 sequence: CASTTEDRPQHF. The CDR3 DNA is TGTGCCAGCACTACCGAAGATCGGCCCCAGCATTTT.

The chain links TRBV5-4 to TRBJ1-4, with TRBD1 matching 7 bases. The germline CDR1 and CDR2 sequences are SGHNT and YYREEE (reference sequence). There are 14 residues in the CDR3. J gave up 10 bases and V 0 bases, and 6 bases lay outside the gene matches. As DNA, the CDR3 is TGTGCCAGCAGCTTGGAAGGGGGCAGGGTAAAACTGTTTTTT. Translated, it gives CASSLEGGRVKLFF.

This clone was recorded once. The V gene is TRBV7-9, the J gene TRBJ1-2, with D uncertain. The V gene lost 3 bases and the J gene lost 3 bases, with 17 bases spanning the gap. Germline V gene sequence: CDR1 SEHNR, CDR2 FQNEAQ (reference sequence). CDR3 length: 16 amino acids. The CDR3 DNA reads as TGTGCCAGCAGCTTTGTAATTCCCCTCAAGGACTATGGCTACACCTTC. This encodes CASSFVIPLKDYGYTF.

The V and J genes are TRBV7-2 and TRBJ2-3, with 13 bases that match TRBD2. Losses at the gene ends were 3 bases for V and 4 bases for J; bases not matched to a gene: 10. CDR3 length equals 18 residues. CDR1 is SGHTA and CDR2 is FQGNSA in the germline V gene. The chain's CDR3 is CASSLQRLAGGGADTQYF. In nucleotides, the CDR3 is TGTGCCAGCAGCTTGCAGCGACTAGCGGGAGGAGGCGCAGATACGCAGTATTTT.

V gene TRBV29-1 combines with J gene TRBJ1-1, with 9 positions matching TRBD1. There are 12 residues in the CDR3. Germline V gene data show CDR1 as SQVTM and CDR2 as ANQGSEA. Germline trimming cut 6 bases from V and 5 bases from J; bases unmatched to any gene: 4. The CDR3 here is CSVQGAMTEAFF. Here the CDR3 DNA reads TGCAGCGTACAGGGGGCGATGACTGAAGCTTTCTTT.

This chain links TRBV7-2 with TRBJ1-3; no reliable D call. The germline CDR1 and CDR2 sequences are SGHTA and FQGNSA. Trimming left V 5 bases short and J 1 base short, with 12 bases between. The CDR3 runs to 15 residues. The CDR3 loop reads CASSAQLISGNTIYF. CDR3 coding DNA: TGTGCCAGCAGCGCCCAACTGATTTCTGGAAACACCATATATTTT.

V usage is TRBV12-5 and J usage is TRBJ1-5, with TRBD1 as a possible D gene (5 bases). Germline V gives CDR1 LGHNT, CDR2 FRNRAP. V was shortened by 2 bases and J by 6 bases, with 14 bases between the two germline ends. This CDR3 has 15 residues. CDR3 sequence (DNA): TGTGCTAGTGGTTTGCCTAATCAGGGAAGTCAGCCCCAGCATTTT. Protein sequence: CASGLPNQGSQPQHF. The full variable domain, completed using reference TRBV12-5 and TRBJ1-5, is DARVTQTPRHKVTEMGQEVTMRCQPILGHNTVFWYRQTMMQGLELLAYFRNRAPLDDSGMPKDRFSAEMPDATLATLKIQPSEPRDSAVYFCASGLPNQGSQPQHFGDGTRLSIL.

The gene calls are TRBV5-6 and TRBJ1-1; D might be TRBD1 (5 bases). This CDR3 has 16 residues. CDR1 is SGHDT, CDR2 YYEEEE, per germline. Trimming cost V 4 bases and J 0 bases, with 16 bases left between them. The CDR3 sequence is CASSLEGYGLNTEAFF. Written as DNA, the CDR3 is TGTGCCAGCAGCCTGGAGGGGTACGGGCTGAACACTGAAGCTTTCTTT.

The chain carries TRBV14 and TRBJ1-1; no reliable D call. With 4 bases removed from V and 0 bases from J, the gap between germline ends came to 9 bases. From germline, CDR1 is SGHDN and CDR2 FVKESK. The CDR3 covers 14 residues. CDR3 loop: CASSPAGMNTEAFF. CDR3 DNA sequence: TGTGCCAGCAGCCCGGCGGGGATGAACACTGAAGCTTTCTTT.

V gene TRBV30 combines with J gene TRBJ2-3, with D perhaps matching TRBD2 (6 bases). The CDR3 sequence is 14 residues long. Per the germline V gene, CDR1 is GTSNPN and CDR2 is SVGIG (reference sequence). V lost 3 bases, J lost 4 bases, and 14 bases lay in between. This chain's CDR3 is CAWRGLSGSDTQYF. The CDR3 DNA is TGTGCCTGGAGAGGGCTAAGCGGGTCAGATACGCAGTATTTT.

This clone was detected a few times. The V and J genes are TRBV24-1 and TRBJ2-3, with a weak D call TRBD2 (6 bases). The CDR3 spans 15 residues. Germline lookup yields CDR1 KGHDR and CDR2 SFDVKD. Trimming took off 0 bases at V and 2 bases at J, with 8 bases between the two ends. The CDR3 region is CATSDLGGNTDTQYF. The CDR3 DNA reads TGTGCCACCAGTGATTTGGGCGGGAACACAGATACGCAGTATTTT.

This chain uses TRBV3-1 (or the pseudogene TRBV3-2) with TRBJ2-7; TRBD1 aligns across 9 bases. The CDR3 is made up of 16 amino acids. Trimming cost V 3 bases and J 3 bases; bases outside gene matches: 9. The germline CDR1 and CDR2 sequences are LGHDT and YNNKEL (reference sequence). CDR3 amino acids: CASSHPLTGGVYEQYF. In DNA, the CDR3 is TGTGCCAGCAGCCATCCCCTGACAGGGGGTGTCTACGAGCAGTACTTC.

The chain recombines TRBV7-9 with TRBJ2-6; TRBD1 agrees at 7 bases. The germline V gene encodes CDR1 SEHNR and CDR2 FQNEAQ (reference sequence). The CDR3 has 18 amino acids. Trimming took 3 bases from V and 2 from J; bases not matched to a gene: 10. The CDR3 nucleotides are TGTGCCAGCAGCTTCGCAGTCTACAGGGGAGCTGGGGCCAACGTCCTGACTTTC. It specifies CASSFAVYRGAGANVLTF.